This record looks at one TCR beta chain sequence and its context. At least ten counts were recorded for this clonotype. The specificity of this receptor is unknown. One base away there is no much larger clone; base qualities are not given. The treatment or condition label, read with the paper, signifies: allogeneic hematopoietic cell transplantation with graft depleted of TCRalphabeta T cells and CD19 B cells. The children who served as transplant recipients had been given grafts of TCRalphabeta/CD19-depleted allogeneic hematopoietic cells. A distance of 9 bases separates the germline ends of V and J, which lose 1 base and 11 bases respectively. CDR1 and CDR2 (SGHRS, YFSETQ) derive from the germline V gene. Including cysteine and phenylalanine, the CDR3 has 11 amino acids. Only the CDR3 DNA stays, 33 bases, in frame from base 1. This sample stems from a study of T-cell reconstitution after alpha-beta-depleted transplantation in children (dated by TCRdb to about 2016). At the level of the whole study: Using TCR repertoire profiling, the study quantitatively followed how T-cell immune reconstitution unfolded in children after TCRalphabeta/CD19-depleted allogeneic hematopoietic cell transplantation. General findings and caveats noted by the study authors: The apparently early recovery of alphabetaT-cell counts about two months after transplant reportedly depended on only several hundred rapidly expanded clones that came from non-depleted graft cells. In some patients, the high TCRbeta diversity seen at day 60 was put down to recipient T cells and intrathymic progenitors that had survived conditioning. Hyperexpanded clone frequencies declined over subsequent months; after one year, T-cell counts and TCRbeta diversity were mostly attributed to newly produced T cells.

Receptor libraries were prepared by PCR. Sequencing took place on an Illumina HiSeq 2500. To normalize quantification of the TCRbeta repertoire, the TCR libraries were built with molecular barcoding that relied on unique molecular identifiers. TCRdb reanalyzed the raw reads on its own, using fastp at Q25 for trimming and MiXCR for clone calling, and kept in-frame beta chains. Every CDR3 protein is listed once, alongside the most common genes and DNA of its rows. The sample profile shows around 100,000 distinct CDR3 sequences; roughly 7.6% of them were found once. The ten largest clones take up 15% to 20% of the sample.

The sequenced sample was PBMCs, obtained before TCRalphabeta/CD19-depleted stem cell transplant. The source is a boy aged 2 to 9 with acute lymphoblastic leukemia, due to receive a stem cell transplant. Here the chain combines TRBV5-1 and TRBJ1-1; 5 matching bases give a weak D call of TRBD1. In nucleotides, the sequence is TGCGCCAGCAGCTTGCTGGGGACGGCTTTCTTT. The encoded protein is CASSLLGTAFF. Here the CDR3 is joined to the reference TRBV5-1 and TRBJ1-1 genes, and the full variable domain is: KAGVTQTPRYLIKTRGQQVTLSCSPISGHRSVSWYQQTPGQGLQFLFEYFSETQRNKGNFPGRFSGRQFSNSRSEMNVSTLELGDSALYLCASSLLGTAFFGQGTRLTVV.